A selection of T cell receptor beta chains follows, all from one sample in a study of T cells after yellow fever vaccination. TCRdb analysed the 5' RACE reads with MiXCR anew, one entry per CDR3 protein. The sample yields about 240,000 distinct CDR3 sequences, roughly 3.5% seen once. The input for sequencing was PBMCs, taken 15 days after the yellow fever booster vaccination. Receptors originate from a man between 18 and 35 years old who received the YFV17D yellow fever vaccine. Both conserved end residues are part of each CDR3.

j_call,v_call,cdr3_aa
TRBJ2-5,TRBV29-1,CSAPAGETQYF
TRBJ1-1,TRBV20-1,CSAQDRLDTEAFF
TRBJ2-1,TRBV5-1,CASSPQTGGHGEQFF
TRBJ2-3,TRBV7-2,CATPPAGERTDTQYF
TRBJ2-3,TRBV7-2,CASRKGLVTDTQYF
TRBJ2-7,TRBV30,CASMGPGSYEQYF
TRBJ2-2,TRBV7-9,CASSFWGLNTGELFF
TRBJ2-1,TRBV14,CASSHMSGGPYNEQFF
TRBJ2-1,TRBV7-3,CASSIYKEGEQFF
TRBJ2-7,TRBV7-2,CASSLRLVIPYEQYF
TRBJ2-5,TRBV12-3/TRBV12-4,CASMGPREQETQYF
TRBJ2-3,TRBV7-9,CASRTAGGEGTDTQYF
TRBJ2-2,TRBV6-6,CASRAQGNTGELFF
TRBJ1-2,TRBV7-9,CASSSDLPYGYTF
TRBJ2-1,TRBV18,CASSPPGQGIVNEQFF
TRBJ1-2,TRBV12-3/TRBV12-4,CASTTMGADSRGYTF
TRBJ2-5,TRBV9,CASSDDNQETQYF
TRBJ1-1,TRBV7-9,CASSSTGAITEAFF
TRBJ2-5,TRBV10-3,CAISESASGGGETQYF
TRBJ1-2,TRBV29-1,CSAEGFRGANYGYTF
TRBJ1-5,TRBV12-3/TRBV12-4,CASRADRVDGQPQHF
TRBJ2-3,TRBV7-8,CASSLAGGLSTDTQYF
TRBJ1-5,TRBV12-3/TRBV12-4,CASSLQGDRQPQHF
TRBJ2-5,TRBV7-7,CASSLAPQTQETQYF